The present T cell receptor beta chain was sequenced within a study of pediatric ulcerative colitis. Study-level results: Repertoires came from total lymphocyte DNA, not specific subsets.

V shed 0 bases and J shed 5 bases, with 11 bases lying between them. This CDR3 is built from 14 residues. Germline V gives CDR1 SGDLS, CDR2 YYNGEE. Concerning this clone itself: Its antigen is not identified.

Colonoscopy and blood draw happened at the same time. The method was immunoSEQ multiplex PCR; TCRdb's version includes in-frame clones alone and lacks a portion of them. The table lists 55,000 to 65,000 clones, 75% to 85% of them singletons. The source material was blood. J is TRBJ1-2 and V is TRBV9, with no clear D. The receptor comes from a boy between 10 and 17 years old with moderate ulcerative colitis. This chain's CDR3 is CASSVGWPAYGYTF. The CDR3 DNA reads as TGTGCCAGCAGCGTAGGGTGGCCCGCTTATGGCTACACCTTC.